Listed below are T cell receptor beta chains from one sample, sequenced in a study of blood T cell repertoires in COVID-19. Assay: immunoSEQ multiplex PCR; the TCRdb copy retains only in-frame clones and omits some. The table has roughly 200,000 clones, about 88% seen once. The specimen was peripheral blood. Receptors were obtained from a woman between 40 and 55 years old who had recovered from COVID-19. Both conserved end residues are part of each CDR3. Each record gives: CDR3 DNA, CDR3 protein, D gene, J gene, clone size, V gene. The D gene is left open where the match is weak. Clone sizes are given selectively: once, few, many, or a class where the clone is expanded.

CDR3nt: TGTGCCAGCAGTTTAAACTCCGATGAGCAGTTCTTC; CDR3aa: CASSLNSDEQFF; d_gene: .; j_gene: TRBJ2-1; abundance: .; v_gene: TRBV12-3/TRBV12-4
CDR3nt: TGTGCCAGCAGCTTGGGCCTGACTAGAGGAGAGACCCAGTACTTC; CDR3aa: CASSLGLTRGETQYF; d_gene: .; j_gene: TRBJ2-5; abundance: .; v_gene: TRBV5-8
CDR3nt: TGCAGCGTTGGCAGGGCAGGGAATGAGCAGTTCTTC; CDR3aa: CSVGRAGNEQFF; d_gene: .; j_gene: TRBJ2-1; abundance: .; v_gene: TRBV29-1
CDR3nt: TGTGCCTGGGCCAAGGGACAGGTATCCGGCTACACCTTC; CDR3aa: CAWAKGQVSGYTF; d_gene: TRBD1; j_gene: TRBJ1-2; abundance: .; v_gene: TRBV30
CDR3nt: TGCGCCAGCAGTCAGCACAGGGGTCGTCTTTTTATCACCATATATTTT; CDR3aa: CASSQHRGRLFITIYF; d_gene: TRBD1; j_gene: TRBJ1-3; abundance: .; v_gene: TRBV23-1
CDR3nt: TGTGCCAGCAGCTTGGACAGGGCTGCCCACGAGCAGTACTTC; CDR3aa: CASSLDRAAHEQYF; d_gene: TRBD1; j_gene: TRBJ2-7; abundance: few; v_gene: TRBV7-9
CDR3nt: TGTGCCAGCAGAACAGGGGTGGGCGTAGAACTGTTTTTT; CDR3aa: CASRTGVGVELFF; d_gene: TRBD1; j_gene: TRBJ1-4; abundance: .; v_gene: TRBV27
CDR3nt: TGTGCCACCCGCGGACAGGGGGGCACCGGGGAGCTGTTTTTT; CDR3aa: CATRGQGGTGELFF; d_gene: TRBD1; j_gene: TRBJ2-2; abundance: once; v_gene: TRBV19
CDR3nt: TGTGCCAGCAGCTCCTCGTGGCCCGGGGAGCTGTTTTTT; CDR3aa: CASSSSWPGELFF; d_gene: .; j_gene: TRBJ2-2; abundance: .; v_gene: TRBV5-5
CDR3nt: TGCAGCGTGATGACAAGTCGAGTCGGGGAGCTGTTTTTT; CDR3aa: CSVMTSRVGELFF; d_gene: .; j_gene: TRBJ2-2; abundance: .; v_gene: TRBV29-1
CDR3nt: TGTGCCAGCAAGGGGACTAGCGGGAGGGGAATCTTC; CDR3aa: CASKGTSGRGIF; d_gene: TRBD2; j_gene: TRBJ2-1; abundance: once; v_gene: TRBV28
CDR3nt: TGTGCCAGCAGGTGGGGGACAGGGAGCACCGGGGAGCTGTTTTTT; CDR3aa: CASRWGTGSTGELFF; d_gene: TRBD1; j_gene: TRBJ2-2; abundance: once; v_gene: TRBV2
CDR3nt: TGTGCCAGCAGCGTCCAACCGACAGGGCCCTACGAGCAGTACTTC; CDR3aa: CASSVQPTGPYEQYF; d_gene: TRBD1; j_gene: TRBJ2-7; abundance: few; v_gene: TRBV7-3
CDR3nt: TGTGCCAGCAGTGAGTGGGGCGGGACCAATGAGCAGTTCTTC; CDR3aa: CASSEWGGTNEQFF; d_gene: .; j_gene: TRBJ2-1; abundance: .; v_gene: TRBV2
CDR3nt: TGTGCCAGCAGCCTAGGTCGGGAGCTGTTTTTT; CDR3aa: CASSLGRELFF; d_gene: .; j_gene: TRBJ2-2; abundance: .; v_gene: TRBV12-3/TRBV12-4
CDR3nt: TGTGCCAGCAGCCAAGGTAACTGGGAGGGCCCTACGCAGTATTTT; CDR3aa: CASSQGNWEGPTQYF; d_gene: TRBD2; j_gene: TRBJ2-3; abundance: .; v_gene: TRBV4-2
CDR3nt: TGTGCCAGCAGCTTAGAGGTGGCTAGCGGGAGTCCCTACAATGAGCAGTTCTTC; CDR3aa: CASSLEVASGSPYNEQFF; d_gene: TRBD2; j_gene: TRBJ2-1; abundance: .; v_gene: TRBV7-2
CDR3nt: TGTGCCAGCAGCTTAGCGGGAGTAACTAATGAAAAACTGTTTTTT; CDR3aa: CASSLAGVTNEKLFF; d_gene: .; j_gene: TRBJ1-4; abundance: many; v_gene: TRBV7-9
CDR3nt: TGCGCCAGCAGCTTGCGGACTCAAGATACGCAGTATTTT; CDR3aa: CASSLRTQDTQYF; d_gene: .; j_gene: TRBJ2-3; abundance: .; v_gene: TRBV5-1
CDR3nt: TGTGCCACCAGTGACCGGGAGGGCACAGATACGCAGTATTTT; CDR3aa: CATSDREGTDTQYF; d_gene: TRBD2; j_gene: TRBJ2-3; abundance: .; v_gene: TRBV24-1
CDR3nt: TGTGCCAGCAGCCAATTAGTCTCGGGGTATGAAGCTTTCTTT; CDR3aa: CASSQLVSGYEAFF; d_gene: .; j_gene: TRBJ1-1; abundance: .; v_gene: TRBV14
CDR3nt: TGTGCCAGCAGCTTAGAGGTCTGGAATGAGCAGTTCTTC; CDR3aa: CASSLEVWNEQFF; d_gene: .; j_gene: TRBJ2-1; abundance: .; v_gene: TRBV5-5
CDR3nt: TGTGCCAGCAGCGAGGGGACAGGGGGCACTGAAGCTTTCTTT; CDR3aa: CASSEGTGGTEAFF; d_gene: TRBD1; j_gene: TRBJ1-1; abundance: .; v_gene: TRBV9
CDR3nt: TGTGCCAGCAGTTTTGCTAGCTCCTACGAGCAGTACTTC; CDR3aa: CASSFASSYEQYF; d_gene: .; j_gene: TRBJ2-7; abundance: .; v_gene: TRBV27
CDR3nt: TGTGCCAGCAGCTTAAGACTAGCGGGCACCACAGATACGCAGTATTTT; CDR3aa: CASSLRLAGTTDTQYF; d_gene: TRBD2; j_gene: TRBJ2-3; abundance: .; v_gene: TRBV7-9
CDR3nt: TGTGCCAGCAGTACGGGACAGGGGGAGCCCCAGCATTTT; CDR3aa: CASSTGQGEPQHF; d_gene: TRBD1; j_gene: TRBJ1-5; abundance: .; v_gene: TRBV28
CDR3nt: TGTGCCAGCAGTTTAAACAGGGGCGGTGGAGAGACCCAGTACTTC; CDR3aa: CASSLNRGGGETQYF; d_gene: TRBD1; j_gene: TRBJ2-5; abundance: .; v_gene: TRBV27
CDR3nt: TGCGCCAGCAGCGGTGACAGGGGATACGAGCAGTACTTC; CDR3aa: CASSGDRGYEQYF; d_gene: TRBD1; j_gene: TRBJ2-7; abundance: .; v_gene: TRBV5-1
CDR3nt: TGTGCCAGCTTCGGACAGCTTGAAGCTTTCTTT; CDR3aa: CASFGQLEAFF; d_gene: .; j_gene: TRBJ1-1; abundance: .; v_gene: TRBV28
CDR3nt: TGTGCCAGCAGTTTCAGCGGGCCCCACTCCTACGAGCAGTACTTC; CDR3aa: CASSFSGPHSYEQYF; d_gene: .; j_gene: TRBJ2-7; abundance: .; v_gene: TRBV6-5
CDR3nt: TGTGCCTGGAGTGTATCCGGGAATGAGCAGTTCTTC; CDR3aa: CAWSVSGNEQFF; d_gene: .; j_gene: TRBJ2-1; abundance: .; v_gene: TRBV30
CDR3nt: TGTGCCAGCAGCACCGGGACTAGCGGACTCTACGAGCAGTACTTC; CDR3aa: CASSTGTSGLYEQYF; d_gene: TRBD2; j_gene: TRBJ2-7; abundance: .; v_gene: TRBV27
CDR3nt: TGTGCCACCAGTGATTTGTGGGGCTCCGGGGAGCTGTTTTTT; CDR3aa: CATSDLWGSGELFF; d_gene: .; j_gene: TRBJ2-2; abundance: .; v_gene: TRBV24-1
CDR3nt: TGTGCCAGCAGCCAAGATCCCCAGCGCCTGTACTTC; CDR3aa: CASSQDPQRLYF; d_gene: .; j_gene: TRBJ2-7; abundance: .; v_gene: TRBV3-1/TRBV3-2
CDR3nt: TGTGCCAGCAGCCAAGCGGCTTTGAGCGGGAGAAACGAGCAGTACTTC; CDR3aa: CASSQAALSGRNEQYF; d_gene: TRBD2; j_gene: TRBJ2-7; abundance: .; v_gene: TRBV3-1/TRBV3-2
CDR3nt: TGTGCCACCAGTGATTACAGCATCGGCGGCTACACCTTC; CDR3aa: CATSDYSIGGYTF; d_gene: .; j_gene: TRBJ1-2; abundance: .; v_gene: TRBV24-1